Presented here are 29 T cell receptor beta chains from one specimen sequenced in a study of shared clonotypes between healthy human individuals. Repertoires were generated with immunoSEQ multiplex PCR, while TCRdb's copy carries only in-frame clones and drops some. The sample lists more than 900,000 clones; 78% were seen once. Sample: memory CD4+ T cells from PBMCs. Noted subset: CD45RA-negative fraction. Receptors originate from a man younger than 35 in good health. Some clones in this sample may be carry-over from other donors' samples.

The chain recombines TRBV27 with TRBJ2-7; 11 bases are a match to TRBD2. Trimming removed 0 bases from V and 2 bases from J; junction bases left unmatched: 9. Germline V gene lookup returns CDR1 MNHEY and CDR2 SMNVEV (reference sequence). The CDR3 sequence is 18 residues long. DNA for the CDR3: TGTGCCAGCAGTTTATCCCTGCGAACTAGCGGGAGACCCTACGAGCAGTACTTC. Encoded protein: CASSLSLRTSGRPYEQYF.

This chain connects TRBV9 to TRBJ2-2; 8 bases align to TRBD2. This CDR3 comprises 17 residues. Unmatched junction bases numbered 14, after V lost 4 bases and J lost 6 bases. Germline values: CDR1 SGDLS, CDR2 YYNGEE. The CDR3 nucleotides read TGTGCCAGCAGCCCTCGTGGAGCGGGAGAGAGTCCCGGGGAGCTGTTTTTT. Translated: CASSPRGAGESPGELFF.

The genes are TRBV6-5 and TRBJ1-2; no firm D call. V gave up 8 bases and J gave up 4 bases, with 14 bases separating them. Germline V gives CDR1 MNHEY, CDR2 SVGAGI. The length of the CDR3 is 13 residues. CDR3 nucleotide sequence: TGTGCCAGCCGGGTCCGGGCTAGCTATGGCTACACCTTC. It yields the protein CASRVRASYGYTF.

The CDR3 reads CSAILNTEAFF. The CDR3 bases are TGCAGTGCTATCTTGAACACTGAAGCTTTCTTT. The J gene is TRBJ1-1, the V gene TRBV20-1; D ambiguous. From germline, CDR1 is DFQATT and CDR2 SNEGSKA (reference sequence). There are 11 residues in the CDR3. V shed 4 bases and J shed 0 bases, with 3 bases lying between them.

V and J are TRBV6-6 and TRBJ1-5; no clear D gene. The CDR3 length is 15 residues. Germline lookup yields CDR1 MNHNY and CDR2 SVGAGI (reference sequence). Trimming took off 6 bases at V and 0 bases at J, with 12 bases between the two ends. The CDR3 bases are TGTGCCAGCAGCCCCGGCGATTATAGCAATCAGCCCCAGCATTTT. It is translated as CASSPGDYSNQPQHF.

For this clone: The same CDR3 can be traced to other DNA sequences in this sample. The chain is built from TRBV14 and TRBJ2-2; D is unclear. Germline V lookup: CDR1 SGHDN, CDR2 FVKESK. V shed 5 bases and J shed 3 bases, with 4 bases lying between them. CDR3 length: 12 residues. CDR3 residues: CASSSYTGELFF. For the CDR3, the DNA is TGTGCCAGCAGCAGTTACACCGGGGAGCTGTTTTTT.

The CDR3 nucleotides read TGCGCCAGCAGCCAAGAACGAATGGGGACCAGGAAAATCCTAGGCTACACCTTC. Translating gives CASSQERMGTRKILGYTF. The chain couples TRBV4-1 to TRBJ1-2; the D gene is possibly TRBD1 (5 bases). CDR1 is MGHRA, CDR2 YSYEKL, per germline. This CDR3 is built from 18 residues. Trimming pared 0 bases from V and 8 bases from J, leaving 25 bases between.

This chain joins TRBV5-1 and TRBJ1-1; D perhaps matches TRBD1 (6 bases). The CDR3 runs to 14 residues. Germline V lookup: CDR1 SGHRS, CDR2 YFSETQ. Trimming removed 4 bases at V and 7 bases at J, with 17 bases between. In DNA, the CDR3 is TGCGCCAGCAGCAGATCCGGGGGGCAGGATGAAGCTTTCTTT. This encodes CASSRSGGQDEAFF.

J is TRBJ2-1 and V is TRBV5-4, with D unresolved. The CDR3 totals 13 residues. Germline lookup yields CDR1 SGHNT and CDR2 YYREEE (reference sequence). V was cut by 2 bases and J by 2 bases, with 5 bases left in between. The CDR3 sequence is CASSFGTYNEQFF. CDR3 in DNA: TGTGCCAGCAGCTTCGGAACCTACAATGAGCAGTTCTTC. The variable domain in full, with the rest retrieved from reference TRBV5-4 and TRBJ2-1, is ETGVTQSPTHLIKTRGQQVTLRCSSQSGHNTVSWYQQALGQGPQFIFQYYREEENGRGNFPPRFSGLQFPNYSSELNVNALELDDSALYLCASSFGTYNEQFFGPGTRLTVL.

The chain links TRBV7-8 to TRBJ2-5; the match to TRBD2 covers 12 bases. The CDR3 contains 18 residues. Trimming removed 5 bases from V and 5 bases from J; junction bases left unmatched: 15. Germline V lookup: CDR1 SGHVS, CDR2 FQNEAQ. This chain's CDR3 is CASSPGLAGGIHGETQYF. In DNA, the CDR3 is TGTGCCAGCAGCCCGGGCCTAGCGGGAGGGATTCACGGCGAGACCCAGTACTTC. Together with reference TRBV7-8 and TRBJ2-5, the CDR3 gives the full variable domain: GAGVSQSPRYKVAKRGQDVALRCDPISGHVSLFWYQQALGQGPEFLTYFQNEAQLDKSGLPSDRFFAERPEGSVSTLKIQRTQQEDSAVYLCASSPGLAGGIHGETQYFGPGTRLLVL.

This chain links TRBV10-3 with TRBJ2-7; D may match TRBD1 or TRBD2 (6 bases each). CDR1 and CDR2 (germline): ENHRY, SYGVKD. The CDR3 has 13 residues. Trimming pared 6 bases from V and 4 bases from J, leaving 13 bases between. The CDR3 nucleotides are TGTGCCATCAGAACGCCGGGGGCTTACGAGCAGTACTTC. It is translated as CAIRTPGAYEQYF.

J is TRBJ1-1 and V is TRBV5-1; D might be TRBD1 (5 bases). CDR1 is SGHRS and CDR2 is YFSETQ in the germline V gene. CDR3 length: 13 amino acids. Trimming stripped 0 bases from V and 9 bases from J, with 12 bases between. As DNA, the CDR3 is TGCGCCAGCAGCTTGGCCAGGGATGGGAAAGCTTTCTTT. It encodes CASSLARDGKAFF.

The CDR3 here is CASSGYTVNTEAFF. The CDR3 DNA sequence: TGTGCCAGCAGTGGGTATACAGTGAACACTGAAGCTTTCTTT. The chain couples TRBV2 to TRBJ1-1; D unclear. Germline CDR1 reads SNHLY; CDR2 reads FYNNEI. CDR3 length equals 14 residues. V lost 4 bases and J 0 bases, leaving 9 bases between the germline ends.

As to this clone: Other DNA sequences in the sample encode the same CDR3. The chain has TRBV6-1 and TRBJ2-1; D unclear. The germline CDR1 and CDR2 sequences are MNHNS and SASEGT. Trimming took off 2 bases at V and 9 bases at J, with 8 bases between the two ends. The CDR3 consists of 12 residues. This CDR3 reads CASSEIGGEQFF. Written as DNA, the CDR3 is TGTGCCAGCAGTGAAATTGGCGGTGAGCAGTTCTTC.

The chain links TRBV7-9 to TRBJ1-1; D unresolved. V gave up 5 bases and J gave up 4 bases, with 8 bases separating them. Germline values: CDR1 SEHNR, CDR2 FQNEAQ (reference sequence). The CDR3 has 12 residues. The CDR3 is CASSPWTTEAFF. The CDR3 bases are TGTGCCAGCAGCCCCTGGACCACTGAAGCTTTCTTT.

In its sample, this clone was seen a few times. V gene TRBV5-4 combines with J gene TRBJ2-2; 11 bases match TRBD2. V was pared by 4 bases and J by 4 bases, with 9 bases of the junction left unmatched. This CDR3 region has 17 residues. CDR1 SGHNT and CDR2 YYREEE come from the germline V gene (reference sequence). CDR3 coding DNA: TGTGCCAGCAGCCCTACTACTAGCGGGAGACCCACCGGGGAGCTGTTTTTT. This codes for CASSPTTSGRPTGELFF.

V is TRBV6-1 and J is TRBJ2-4, with D perhaps matching TRBD2 (5 bases). Germline-derived CDR1 and CDR2 are MNHNS and SASEGT. Between the trimmed V and J ends, which lost 4 bases and 7 bases, there was a span of 23 bases. The CDR3 covers 17 residues. The CDR3 protein is CASSASGLTKILNIQYF. CDR3 sequence (DNA): TGTGCCAGCAGTGCGAGCGGCCTAACGAAAATCCTCAACATTCAGTACTTC.

This chain connects TRBV6-6 to TRBJ1-3, with a tentative D call TRBD1 (5 bases). The germline V gene has CDR1 MNHNY and CDR2 SVGAGI (reference sequence). This CDR3 region has 14 residues. V was trimmed by 2 bases and J by 4 bases, leaving 9 bases between them. Here the CDR3 DNA reads TGTGCCAGCAGTTACCCAGGGTCCGGAAACACCATATATTTT. Translation: CASSYPGSGNTIYF.

A single count supports this clone. The chain recombines TRBV18 with TRBJ2-3, with 9 positions matching TRBD1. Germline V gene sequence: CDR1 KGHSH, CDR2 LQKENI. This CDR3 comprises 14 residues. Losses at the gene ends were 2 bases for V and 4 bases for J; bases not matched to a gene: 1. The chain's CDR3 is CASSPGQGPDTQYF. As DNA, the CDR3 is TGTGCCAGCTCACCAGGACAGGGGCCAGATACGCAGTATTTT.

The chain joins TRBV10-2 to TRBJ2-5, with 7 bases matching TRBD2. From germline, CDR1 is WSHSY and CDR2 SAAADI. V lost 4 bases and J lost 5; bases outside the gene matches: 7. CDR3 length: 14 residues. The CDR3, as DNA: TGCGCCAGCAGTGCGACTAGCTCGTATGAGACCCAGTACTTC. It yields the protein CASSATSSYETQYF.

The rearrangement joins TRBV28 to TRBJ2-5, with D perhaps TRBD1 (6 bases). The length of the CDR3 is 15 residues. Trimming took off 6 bases at V and 4 bases at J, with 18 bases between the two ends. The germline CDR1 and CDR2 sequences are MDHEN and SYDVKM. The CDR3 spells CASSLLGAVGETQYF. CDR3 bases: TGTGCCAGCAGCCTGTTGGGGGCGGTTGGAGAGACCCAGTACTTC.

About this clone: A read error may account for a junction end that differs from germline. The chain employs TRBV20-1 and TRBJ1-4; D gene unclear. The germline CDR1 and CDR2 sequences are DFQATT and SNEGSKA (reference sequence). The CDR3 contains 9 residues. The CDR3 loop reads CSARSRRSF. CDR3 in DNA: TGCAGTGCTAGAAGCAGGAGATCCTTT.

The chain links TRBV7-2 to TRBJ2-3; D ambiguous. The V and J ends lost 3 bases and 2 bases respectively, with 15 bases between them. Germline CDR1 and CDR2: SGHTA and FQGNSA. CDR3 length equals 16 residues. In DNA form, the CDR3 reads TGTGCCAGCAGCTTTAGTACAGCGAGTGACACAGATACGCAGTATTTT. Translating it yields CASSFSTASDTDTQYF. The full variable domain, with the rest looked up from reference TRBV7-2 and TRBJ2-3, is GAGVSQSPSNKVTEKGKDVELRCDPISGHTALYWYRQSLGQGLEFLIYFQGNSAPDKSGLPSDRFSAERTGGSVSTLTIQRTQQEDSAVYLCASSFSTASDTDTQYFGPGTRLTVL.

The gene calls are TRBV29-1 and TRBJ2-3; 10 bases match TRBD1. There are 12 residues in the CDR3. The V gene end was trimmed by 5 bases and the J gene end by 6 bases; junction bases not matched to a gene: 2. Germline lookup yields CDR1 SQVTM and CDR2 ANQGSEA. CDR3 sequence reads: CSVQGQGDTQYF. In DNA, the CDR3 is TGCAGCGTTCAGGGACAGGGGGATACGCAGTATTTT.

This clone was detected only once. The rearrangement joins TRBV19 to TRBJ2-7, with D possibly TRBD2 on 6 matching bases. V lost 5 bases and J lost 6, with 14 bases in between. Per the germline V gene, CDR1 is LNHDA and CDR2 is SQIVND (reference sequence). The CDR3 extends over 13 amino acids. The CDR3 region is CASSQALGLEQYF. CDR3 sequence (DNA): TGTGCCAGTAGTCAGGCCCTGGGACTCGAGCAGTACTTC. Using reference TRBV19 and TRBJ2-7 for the parts outside the CDR3, the full variable domain is DGGITQSPKYLFRKEGQNVTLSCEQNLNHDAMYWYRQDPGQGLRLIYYSQIVNDFQKGDIAEGYSVSREKKESFPLTVTSAQKNPTAFYLCASSQALGLEQYFGPGTRLTVT.

This clone was observed a single time. V usage is TRBV29-1 and J usage is TRBJ2-7; D possibly matches TRBD1 or TRBD2 (6 bases each). The ends were cut back, 4 bases at V and 3 bases at J, with 13 bases in the middle. Germline CDR1 and CDR2: SQVTM and ANQGSEA. The CDR3 is made up of 13 amino acids. Here the CDR3 DNA reads TGCAGCGTTGCGATCGGGGGCGGCTACGAGCAGTACTTC. Encoded protein: CSVAIGGGYEQYF.

This clone was seen a handful of times. The CDR3 region has the DNA TGTGCCAGCAGTGTAACTCCGGGACAGGGGTATGGCTACACCTTC. It codes for CASSVTPGQGYGYTF. The chain couples TRBV6-1 to TRBJ1-2; TRBD1 agrees at 10 bases. The length of the CDR3 is 15 residues. Germline CDR1 reads MNHNS; CDR2 reads SASEGT. Trimming removed 4 bases from V and 5 bases from J; junction bases left unmatched: 7.

This clone has just one count. The V gene is TRBV15, the J gene TRBJ1-4; D is possibly TRBD1 (5 bases). V was shortened by 7 bases and J by 8 bases, with 17 bases between the two germline ends. The CDR3 has 14 residues. Germline lookup yields CDR1 LNHNV and CDR2 YYDKDF (reference sequence). This chain's CDR3 is CATNTGAIGEKLFF. CDR3 in DNA: TGTGCCACCAATACCGGGGCTATAGGAGAAAAACTGTTTTTT. Full variable domain (outside the CDR3, taken from reference TRBV15 and TRBJ1-4): DAMVIQNPRYQVTQFGKPVTLSCSQTLNHNVMYWYQQKSSQAPKLLFHYYDKDFNNEADTPDNFQSRRPNTSFCFLDIRSPGLGDTAMYLCATNTGAIGEKLFFGSGTQLSVL.

For this clone: This sample also contains other DNA sequences that code for the same CDR3. The rearrangement joins TRBV28 to TRBJ1-2, with D maybe TRBD1 (6 bases). The CDR3 contains 12 residues. V lost 4 bases and J lost 5, with 8 bases in between. Germline CDR1 is MDHEN and CDR2 is SYDVKM. Here the CDR3 DNA reads TGTGCCAGCAGTTCCAGGGGTTATGGCTACACCTTC. Translated: CASSSRGYGYTF.